This TCR beta chain was retrieved from a study of shared clonotypes between healthy human individuals. The overall study: Two female and a few male donors aged 18 to 49 were enrolled.

The assay was immunoSEQ multiplex PCR, and TCRdb's table has in-frame clones only and misses some. The sample records a few million clones, approximately 93% being singletons. Only one count was recorded for this clone. This CDR3 contains 16 residues. After removal of 0 bases from V and 15 bases from J, the junction contained 14 bases not matched to a gene. Germline loops: CDR1 SGHRS, CDR2 YFSETQ. Sample: naive CD4+ T cells from PBMCs. As to subset: CD45RA+ positively selected. The rearrangement joins TRBV5-1 to TRBJ2-1, with 11 bases identical to TRBD2. The source is a man younger than 35 in good health. Some clones in this sample may be carry-over from other donors' samples. The CDR3 DNA reads as TGCGCCAGCAGCTTGGTGGATAGGGGAACTAGCGGGAGTATGTTCTTC. Translated, it gives CASSLVDRGTSGSMFF. Using reference TRBV5-1 and TRBJ2-1 for the parts outside the CDR3, the full variable domain is KAGVTQTPRYLIKTRGQQVTLSCSPISGHRSVSWYQQTPGQGLQFLFEYFSETQRNKGNFPGRFSGRQFSNSRSEMNVSTLELGDSALYLCASSLVDRGTSGSMFFGPGTRLTVL.